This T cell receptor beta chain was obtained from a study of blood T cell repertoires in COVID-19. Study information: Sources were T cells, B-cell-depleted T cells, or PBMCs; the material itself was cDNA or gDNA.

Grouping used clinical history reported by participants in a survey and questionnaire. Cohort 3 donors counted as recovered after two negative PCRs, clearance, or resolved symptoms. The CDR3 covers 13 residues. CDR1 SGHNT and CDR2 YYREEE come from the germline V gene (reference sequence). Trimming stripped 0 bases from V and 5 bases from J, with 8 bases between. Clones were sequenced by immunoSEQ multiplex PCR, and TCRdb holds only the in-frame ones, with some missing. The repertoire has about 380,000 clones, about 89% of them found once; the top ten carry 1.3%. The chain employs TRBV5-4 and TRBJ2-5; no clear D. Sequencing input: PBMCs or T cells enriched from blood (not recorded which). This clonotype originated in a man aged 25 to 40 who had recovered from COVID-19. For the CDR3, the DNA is TGTGCCAGCAGCTTGGTAGAAGAGGAGACCCAGTACTTC. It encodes CASSLVEEETQYF.